This TCR beta chain is from a study of Ad26.COV2.S vaccination and SARS-CoV-2 variants. The wider study: The COV1001 Ad26.COV2.S trial arm included the donor. Once, or twice with 56 days between doses, Ad26.COV2.S was given intramuscularly. Findings and caveats of the study: Total responses of T cells may have been underestimated by the analyses of TCR breadth and depth. It was reported that spike-specific CD8+ and CD4+ T cell responses were substantially broad after vaccination.

Produced via immunoSEQ multiplex PCR; TCRdb's table is partial and in-frame only. The table shows around 250,000 clones, with about 83% occurring only once. The CDR3 spans 13 residues. V was pared by 5 bases and J by 5 bases, with 12 bases between. Germline V lookup: CDR1 SGHTA, CDR2 FQGNSA. The treatment is: some 20 received Ad26.COV2.S at low or high dose, single or two shots; about 5 received placebo; per-sample allocation not given. All samples were drawn on day 63, counting from the first vaccine or placebo injection. About this clone itself: What it recognizes is unknown.

The chain has TRBV7-2 and TRBJ1-2, with D perhaps TRBD1 (5 bases). Specimen: peripheral blood, collected in a trial of Ad26.COV2.S vaccine versus placebo. The sequence derives from a person between 18 and 60 years old who received the Ad26.COV2.S COVID-19 vaccine or a placebo. The CDR3 is CASSGRGGYGYTF. The CDR3 DNA reads as TGTGCCAGCAGCGGTCGGGGGGGGTATGGCTACACCTTC.